This TCR beta chain comes out of a study of blood T cells in healthy people across ages. With each sample, at least 5.5 micrograms of total RNA were extracted. Alongside a J-beta primer mix, a sample-barcoded 5' primer served in a second PCR lasting roughly 6 to 12 cycles. Each CDR3 protein gets one entry after TCRdb re-called the 5' RACE reads with MiXCR. The profile shows over 600,000 distinct CDR3 sequences, 35% to 60% of them singletons. There are a few counts of this clonotype. Its antigen remains unknown. Findings and caveats of the study: A roughly linear age-dependent decrease characterized TCR beta diversity per million T cells. Unsorted PBMCs prevented conclusive naive versus antigen-experienced comparison. Higher diversity and more naive CD4+ cells were features of long-lived donors, compared to aged donors.

Germline-derived CDR1 and CDR2 are SEHNR and FQNEAQ (reference sequence). This CDR3 spans 17 amino acids. With 5 bases clipped from V and 1 base from J, the junction kept 11 bases outside the gene matches. The clonotype was recovered from an elderly man in good health. The sequencing sample was made of blood. J is TRBJ2-5 and V is TRBV7-9, with 9 bases aligning to TRBD1. The CDR3 nucleotides are TGTGCCAGCAGCCCGCAGTTTAGGACAGGGGCCCAAGAGACCCAGTACTTC. It is translated as CASSPQFRTGAQETQYF.